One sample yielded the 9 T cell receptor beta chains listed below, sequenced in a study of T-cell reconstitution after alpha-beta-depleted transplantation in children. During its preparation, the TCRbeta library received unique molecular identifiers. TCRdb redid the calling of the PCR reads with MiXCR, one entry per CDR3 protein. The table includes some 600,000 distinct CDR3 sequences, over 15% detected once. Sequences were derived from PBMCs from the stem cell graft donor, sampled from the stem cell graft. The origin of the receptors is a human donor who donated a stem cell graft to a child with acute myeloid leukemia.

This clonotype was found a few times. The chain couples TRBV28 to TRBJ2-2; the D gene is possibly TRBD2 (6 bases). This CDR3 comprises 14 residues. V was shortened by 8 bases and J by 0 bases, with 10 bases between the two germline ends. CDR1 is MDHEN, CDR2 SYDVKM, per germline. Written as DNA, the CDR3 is TGTGCCAGCGGAGGGAACACGAACACCGGGGAGCTGTTTTTT. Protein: CASGGNTNTGELFF.

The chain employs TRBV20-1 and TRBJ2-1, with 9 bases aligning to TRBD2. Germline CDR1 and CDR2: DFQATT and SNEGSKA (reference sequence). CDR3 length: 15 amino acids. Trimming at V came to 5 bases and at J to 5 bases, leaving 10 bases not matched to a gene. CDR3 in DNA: TGCAGTGCTCTTTCTGGCGGGGGGGGGGACAATGAGCAGTTCTTC. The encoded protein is CSALSGGGGDNEQFF.

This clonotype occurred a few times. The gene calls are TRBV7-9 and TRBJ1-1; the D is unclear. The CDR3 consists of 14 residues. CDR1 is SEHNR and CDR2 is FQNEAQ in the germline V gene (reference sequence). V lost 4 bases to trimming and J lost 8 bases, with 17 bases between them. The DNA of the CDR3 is TGTGCCAGCAGCTCAAGACGACTCAAACTCGAAGCTTTCTTT. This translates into CASSSRRLKLEAFF.

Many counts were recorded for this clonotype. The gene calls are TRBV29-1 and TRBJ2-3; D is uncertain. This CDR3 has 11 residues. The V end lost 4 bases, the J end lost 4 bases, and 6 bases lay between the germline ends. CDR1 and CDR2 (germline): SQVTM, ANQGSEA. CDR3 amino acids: CSVVGPDTQYF. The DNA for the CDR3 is TGCAGCGTTGTGGGCCCAGATACGCAGTATTTT.

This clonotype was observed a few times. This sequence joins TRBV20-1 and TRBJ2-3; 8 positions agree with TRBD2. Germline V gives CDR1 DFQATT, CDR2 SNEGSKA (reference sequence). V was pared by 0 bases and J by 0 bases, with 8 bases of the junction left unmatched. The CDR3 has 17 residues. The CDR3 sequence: CSARDRRGVSSTDTQYF. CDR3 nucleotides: TGCAGTGCTAGAGATCGGCGGGGGGTATCCAGCACAGATACGCAGTATTTT.

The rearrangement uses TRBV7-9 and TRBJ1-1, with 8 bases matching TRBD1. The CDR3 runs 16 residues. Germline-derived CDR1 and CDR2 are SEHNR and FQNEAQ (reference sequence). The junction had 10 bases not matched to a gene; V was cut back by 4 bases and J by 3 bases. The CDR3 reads CASSSGPGQEYTEAFF. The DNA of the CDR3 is TGTGCCAGCAGCTCCGGGCCGGGACAGGAGTACACTGAAGCTTTCTTT.

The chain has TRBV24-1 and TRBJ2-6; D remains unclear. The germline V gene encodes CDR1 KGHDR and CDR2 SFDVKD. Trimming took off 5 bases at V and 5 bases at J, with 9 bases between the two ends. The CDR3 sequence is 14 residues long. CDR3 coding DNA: TGTGCCACCAGTGGGGAACCCAGGGCCAACGTCCTGACTTTC. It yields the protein CATSGEPRANVLTF.

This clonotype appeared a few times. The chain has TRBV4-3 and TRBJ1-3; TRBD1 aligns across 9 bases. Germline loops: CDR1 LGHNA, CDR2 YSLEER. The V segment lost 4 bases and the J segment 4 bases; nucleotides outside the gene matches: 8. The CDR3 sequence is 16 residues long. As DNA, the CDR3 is TGCGCCAGCAGCCTAACTTCGGGGACAGGGGGAAACACCATATATTTT. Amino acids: CASSLTSGTGGNTIYF.

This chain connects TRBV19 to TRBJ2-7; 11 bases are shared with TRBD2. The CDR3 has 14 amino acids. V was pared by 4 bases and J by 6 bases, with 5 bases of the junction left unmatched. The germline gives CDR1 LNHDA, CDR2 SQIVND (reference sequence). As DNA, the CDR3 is TGTGCCAGTAGTAATAGCGGGGGGGCTTCCGAGCAGTACTTC. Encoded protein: CASSNSGGASEQYF.